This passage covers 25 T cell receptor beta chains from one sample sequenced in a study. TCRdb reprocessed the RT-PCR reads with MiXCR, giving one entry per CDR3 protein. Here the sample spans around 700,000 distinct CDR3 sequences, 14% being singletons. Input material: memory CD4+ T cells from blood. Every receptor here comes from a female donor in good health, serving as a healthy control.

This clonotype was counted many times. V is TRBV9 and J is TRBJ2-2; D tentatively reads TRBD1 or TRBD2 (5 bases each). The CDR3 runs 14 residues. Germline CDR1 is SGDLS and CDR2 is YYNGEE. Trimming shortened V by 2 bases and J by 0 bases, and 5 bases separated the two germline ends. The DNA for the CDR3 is TGTGCCAGCAGCGTGGGACCGAACACCGGGGAGCTGTTTTTT. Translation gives CASSVGPNTGELFF.

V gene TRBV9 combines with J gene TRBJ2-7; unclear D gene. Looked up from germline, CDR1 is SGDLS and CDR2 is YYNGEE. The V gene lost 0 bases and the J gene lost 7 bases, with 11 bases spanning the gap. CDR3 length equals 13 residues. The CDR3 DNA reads TGTGCCAGCAGCGTAGGTATCTACAATGAGCAGTACTTC. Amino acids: CASSVGIYNEQYF.

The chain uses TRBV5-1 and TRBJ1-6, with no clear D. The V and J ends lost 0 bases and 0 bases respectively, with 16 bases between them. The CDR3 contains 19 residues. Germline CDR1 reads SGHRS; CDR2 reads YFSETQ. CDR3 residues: CASSLAVPRGSSYNSPLHF. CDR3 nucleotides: TGCGCCAGCAGCTTGGCCGTCCCGCGAGGGAGCTCCTATAATTCACCCCTCCACTTT.

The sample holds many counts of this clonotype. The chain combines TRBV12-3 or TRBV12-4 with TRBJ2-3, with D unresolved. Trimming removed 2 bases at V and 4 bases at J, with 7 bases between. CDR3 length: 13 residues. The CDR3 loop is CASSLRVSDTQYF. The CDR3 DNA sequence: TGTGCCAGCAGTTTAAGAGTTTCAGATACGCAGTATTTT.

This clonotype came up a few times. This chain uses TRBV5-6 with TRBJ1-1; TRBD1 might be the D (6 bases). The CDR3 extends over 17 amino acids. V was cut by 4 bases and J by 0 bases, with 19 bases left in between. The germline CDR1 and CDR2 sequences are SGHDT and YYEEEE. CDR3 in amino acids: CASSRWYGGALNTEAFF. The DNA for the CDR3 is TGTGCCAGCAGCCGTTGGTATGGGGGGGCCTTGAACACTGAAGCTTTCTTT.

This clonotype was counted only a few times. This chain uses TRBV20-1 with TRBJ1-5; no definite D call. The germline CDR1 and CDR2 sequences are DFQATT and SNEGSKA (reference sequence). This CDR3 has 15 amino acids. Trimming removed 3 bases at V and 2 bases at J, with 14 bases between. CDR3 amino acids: CSASPGFLGNQPQHF. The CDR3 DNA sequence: TGCAGTGCTAGCCCAGGATTTTTGGGCAATCAGCCCCAGCATTTT.

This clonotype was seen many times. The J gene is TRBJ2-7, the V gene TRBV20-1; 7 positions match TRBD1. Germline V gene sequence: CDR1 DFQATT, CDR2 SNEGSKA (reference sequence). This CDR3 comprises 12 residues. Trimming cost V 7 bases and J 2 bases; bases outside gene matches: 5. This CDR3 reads CSGRGGTYEQYF. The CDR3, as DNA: TGCAGTGGTCGAGGGGGCACCTACGAGCAGTACTTC.

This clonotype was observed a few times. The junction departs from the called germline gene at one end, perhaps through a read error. This CDR3 is CASSQASSGGAYEQYF. The DNA of the CDR3 is TGCGCCAGCAGTCAAGCTTCTAGCGGGGGGGCCTACGAGCAGTACTTC. The chain uses TRBV4-3 and TRBJ2-7, with TRBD2 matching 12 bases. Germline lookup yields CDR1 LGHNA and CDR2 YSLEER. The CDR3 spans 16 residues.

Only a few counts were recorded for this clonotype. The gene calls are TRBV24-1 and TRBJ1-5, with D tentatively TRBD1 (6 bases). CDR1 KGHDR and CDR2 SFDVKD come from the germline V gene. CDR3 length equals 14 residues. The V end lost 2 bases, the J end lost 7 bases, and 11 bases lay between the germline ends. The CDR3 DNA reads TGTGCCACCAGTGATTCACAGGGAGAACAGCCCCAGCATTTT. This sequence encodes CATSDSQGEQPQHF.

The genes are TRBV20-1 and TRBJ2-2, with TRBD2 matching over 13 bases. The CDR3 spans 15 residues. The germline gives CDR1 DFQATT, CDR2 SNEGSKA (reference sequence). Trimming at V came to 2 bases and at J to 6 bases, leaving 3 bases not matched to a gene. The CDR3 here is CSARRTSGSAGELFF. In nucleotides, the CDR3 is TGCAGTGCTAGACGGACTAGCGGGAGTGCCGGGGAGCTGTTTTTT.

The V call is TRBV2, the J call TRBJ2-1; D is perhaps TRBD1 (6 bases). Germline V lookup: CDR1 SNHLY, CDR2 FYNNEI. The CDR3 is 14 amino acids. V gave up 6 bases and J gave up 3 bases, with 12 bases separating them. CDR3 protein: CASRVGTNYNEQFF. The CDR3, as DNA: TGTGCCAGCAGGGTCGGGACAAACTACAATGAGCAGTTCTTC.

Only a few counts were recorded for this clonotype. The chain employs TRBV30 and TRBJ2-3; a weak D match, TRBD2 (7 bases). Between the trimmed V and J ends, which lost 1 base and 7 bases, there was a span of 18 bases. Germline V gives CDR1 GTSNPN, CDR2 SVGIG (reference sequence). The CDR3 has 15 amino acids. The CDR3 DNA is TGTGCCTGGAGTGGGGGGGGCCCTGATCAGCATACGCAGTATTTT. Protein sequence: CAWSGGGPDQHTQYF.

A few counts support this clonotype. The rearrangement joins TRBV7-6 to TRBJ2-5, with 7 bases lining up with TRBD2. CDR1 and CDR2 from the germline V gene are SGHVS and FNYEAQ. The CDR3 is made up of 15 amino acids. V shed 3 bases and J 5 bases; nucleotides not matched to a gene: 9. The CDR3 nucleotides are TGTGCCAGCAGCTTTCAGGCGGGAGAAGGTGAGACCCAGTACTTC. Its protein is CASSFQAGEGETQYF.

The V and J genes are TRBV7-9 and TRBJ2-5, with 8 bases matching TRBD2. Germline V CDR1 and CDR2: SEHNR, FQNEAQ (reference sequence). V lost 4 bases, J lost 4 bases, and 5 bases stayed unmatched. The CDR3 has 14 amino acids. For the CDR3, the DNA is TGTGCCAGCAGCTATGGTAGCGGGATAGAGACCCAGTACTTC. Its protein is CASSYGSGIETQYF.

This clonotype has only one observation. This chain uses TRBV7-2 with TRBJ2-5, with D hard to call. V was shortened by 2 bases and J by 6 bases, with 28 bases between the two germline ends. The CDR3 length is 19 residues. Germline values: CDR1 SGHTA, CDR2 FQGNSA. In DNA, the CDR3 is TGTGCCAGCAGCTTATTGGCCTGGCCCGTGGTGGGGTCCGGAAAGACCCAGTACTTC. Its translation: CASSLLAWPVVGSGKTQYF.

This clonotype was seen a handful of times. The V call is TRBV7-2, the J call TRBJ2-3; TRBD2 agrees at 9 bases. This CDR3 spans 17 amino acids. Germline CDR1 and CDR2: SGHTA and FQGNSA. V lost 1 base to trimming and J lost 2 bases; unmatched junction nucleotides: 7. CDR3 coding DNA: TGTGCCAGCAGCTTAGACCTAGCGGGGAGTTACACAGATACGCAGTATTTT. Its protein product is CASSLDLAGSYTDTQYF.

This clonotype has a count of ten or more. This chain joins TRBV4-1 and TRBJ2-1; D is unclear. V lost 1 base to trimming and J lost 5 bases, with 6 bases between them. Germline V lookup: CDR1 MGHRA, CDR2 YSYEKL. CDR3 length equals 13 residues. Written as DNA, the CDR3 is TGCGCCAGCAGCCAAGTTGCAAACAATGAGCAGTTCTTC. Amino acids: CASSQVANNEQFF.

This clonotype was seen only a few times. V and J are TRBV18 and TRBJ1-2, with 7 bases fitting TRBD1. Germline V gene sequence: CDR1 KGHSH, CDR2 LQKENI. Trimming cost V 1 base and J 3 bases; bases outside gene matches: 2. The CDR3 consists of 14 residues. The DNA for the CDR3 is TGTGCCAGCTCACCACGCGGGACAGACTATGGCTACACCTTC. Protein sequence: CASSPRGTDYGYTF.

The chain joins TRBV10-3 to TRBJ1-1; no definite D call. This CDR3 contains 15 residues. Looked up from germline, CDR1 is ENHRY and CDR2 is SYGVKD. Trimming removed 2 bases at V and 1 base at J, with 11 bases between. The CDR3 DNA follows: TGTGCCATCAGTGAGCAAGGAACCGCGAACACTGAAGCTTTCTTT. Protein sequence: CAISEQGTANTEAFF.

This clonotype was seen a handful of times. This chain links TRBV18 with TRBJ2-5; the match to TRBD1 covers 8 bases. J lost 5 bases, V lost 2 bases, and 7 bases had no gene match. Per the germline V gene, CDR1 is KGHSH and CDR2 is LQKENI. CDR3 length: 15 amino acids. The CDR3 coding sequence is TGTGCCAGCTCACCATTGGAGACAGGGGACGAGACCCAGTACTTC. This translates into CASSPLETGDETQYF.

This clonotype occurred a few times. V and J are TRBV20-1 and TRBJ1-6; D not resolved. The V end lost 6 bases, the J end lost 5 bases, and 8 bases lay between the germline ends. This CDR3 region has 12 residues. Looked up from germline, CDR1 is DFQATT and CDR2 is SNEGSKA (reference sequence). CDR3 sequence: CSAGPNNSPLHF. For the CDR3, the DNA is TGCAGTGCCGGGCCTAATAATTCACCCCTCCACTTT.

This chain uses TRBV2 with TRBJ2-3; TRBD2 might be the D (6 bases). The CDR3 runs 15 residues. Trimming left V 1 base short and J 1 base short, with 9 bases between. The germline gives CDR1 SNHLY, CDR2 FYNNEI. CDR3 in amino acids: CASSEESGRTDTQYF. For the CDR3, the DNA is TGTGCCAGCAGTGAAGAAAGCGGGCGCACAGATACGCAGTATTTT.

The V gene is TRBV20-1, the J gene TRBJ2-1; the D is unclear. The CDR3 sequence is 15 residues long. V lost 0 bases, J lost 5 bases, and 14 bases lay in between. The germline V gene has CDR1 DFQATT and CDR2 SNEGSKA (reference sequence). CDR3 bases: TGCAGTGCTAGAGATCAAAGTTTCGGCGACAATGAGCAGTTCTTC. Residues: CSARDQSFGDNEQFF.

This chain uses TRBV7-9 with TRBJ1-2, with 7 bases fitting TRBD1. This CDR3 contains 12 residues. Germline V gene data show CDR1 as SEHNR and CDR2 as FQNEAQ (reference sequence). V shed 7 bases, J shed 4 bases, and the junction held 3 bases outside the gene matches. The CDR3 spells CASNEGAYGYTF. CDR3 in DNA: TGTGCCAGCAACGAGGGGGCCTATGGCTACACCTTC.

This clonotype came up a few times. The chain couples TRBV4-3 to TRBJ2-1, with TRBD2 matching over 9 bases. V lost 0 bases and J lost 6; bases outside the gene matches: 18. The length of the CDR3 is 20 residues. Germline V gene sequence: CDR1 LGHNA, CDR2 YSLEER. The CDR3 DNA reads TGCGCCAGCAGCCAAGATTGGGGCACGGATGCCGGGACTAGCTCCAATGAGCAGTTCTTC. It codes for CASSQDWGTDAGTSSNEQFF.